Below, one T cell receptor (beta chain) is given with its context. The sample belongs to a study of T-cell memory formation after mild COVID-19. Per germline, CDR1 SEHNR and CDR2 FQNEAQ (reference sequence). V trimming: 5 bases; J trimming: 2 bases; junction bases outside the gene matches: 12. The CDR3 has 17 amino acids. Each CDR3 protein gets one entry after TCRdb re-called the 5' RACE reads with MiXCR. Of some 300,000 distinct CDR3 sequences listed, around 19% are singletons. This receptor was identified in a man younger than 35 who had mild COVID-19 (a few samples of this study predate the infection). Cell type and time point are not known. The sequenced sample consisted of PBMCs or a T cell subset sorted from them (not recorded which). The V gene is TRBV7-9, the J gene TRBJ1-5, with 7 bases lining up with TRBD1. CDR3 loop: CASSPLPQGTGNQPQHF. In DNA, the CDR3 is TGTGCCAGCAGCCCCCTCCCACAGGGGACTGGCAATCAGCCCCAGCATTTT.